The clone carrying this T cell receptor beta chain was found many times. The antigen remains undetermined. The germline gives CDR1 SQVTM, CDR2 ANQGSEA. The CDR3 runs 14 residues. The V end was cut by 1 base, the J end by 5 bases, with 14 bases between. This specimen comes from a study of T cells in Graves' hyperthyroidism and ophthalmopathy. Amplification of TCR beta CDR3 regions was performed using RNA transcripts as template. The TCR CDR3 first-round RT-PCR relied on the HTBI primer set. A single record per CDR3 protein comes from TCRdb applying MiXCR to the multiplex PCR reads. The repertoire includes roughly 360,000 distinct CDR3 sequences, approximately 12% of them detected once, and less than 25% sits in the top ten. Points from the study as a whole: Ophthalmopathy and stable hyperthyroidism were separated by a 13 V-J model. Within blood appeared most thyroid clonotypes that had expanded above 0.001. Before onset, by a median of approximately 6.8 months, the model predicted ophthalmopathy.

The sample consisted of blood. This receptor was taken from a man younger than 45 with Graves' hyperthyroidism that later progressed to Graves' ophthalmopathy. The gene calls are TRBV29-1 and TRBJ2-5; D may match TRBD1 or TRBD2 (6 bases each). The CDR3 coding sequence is TGCAGCGTTGAAGCCATGGGGGGCAGTGAGACCCAGTACTTC. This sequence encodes CSVEAMGGSETQYF.